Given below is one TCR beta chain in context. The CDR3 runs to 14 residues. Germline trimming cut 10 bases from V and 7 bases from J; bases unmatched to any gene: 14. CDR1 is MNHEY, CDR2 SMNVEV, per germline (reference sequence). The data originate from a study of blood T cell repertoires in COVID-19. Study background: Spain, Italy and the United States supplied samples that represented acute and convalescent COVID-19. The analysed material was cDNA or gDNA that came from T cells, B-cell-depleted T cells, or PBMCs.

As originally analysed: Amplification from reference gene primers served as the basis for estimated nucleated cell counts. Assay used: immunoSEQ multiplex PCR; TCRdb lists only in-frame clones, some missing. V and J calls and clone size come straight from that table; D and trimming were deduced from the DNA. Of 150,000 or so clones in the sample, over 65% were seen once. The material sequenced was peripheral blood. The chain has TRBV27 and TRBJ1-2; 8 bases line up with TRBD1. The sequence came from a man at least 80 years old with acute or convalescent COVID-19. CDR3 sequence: CATSDSDRAGGYTF. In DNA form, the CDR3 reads TGTGCCACCTCCGATTCGGACAGGGCGGGTGGCTACACCTTC.